The clone carrying this TCR beta chain turned up a few times. Its antigen is undetermined. Researchers amplified the TCR beta CDR3 regions from RNA transcripts. First-round RT-PCR targeting the TCR CDR3 was performed with the HTBI primer set. TCRdb recomputed calls from the multiplex PCR reads with MiXCR, one row per CDR3 protein. The sample shows more than 350,000 distinct CDR3 sequences, roughly 15% of them seen only once. Fresh peripheral blood, 10 ml, was the source of the PBMCs. The sample is drawn from a study of T cells in Graves' hyperthyroidism and ophthalmopathy. Overall study findings and caveats: Ophthalmopathy could be told apart from stable hyperthyroidism with a 13 V-J model.

The V end lost 0 bases, the J end lost 0 bases, and 9 bases lay between the germline ends. Germline CDR1 DFQATT, CDR2 SNEGSKA (reference sequence). This CDR3 spans 16 amino acids. The sample consisted of blood. The chain employs TRBV20-1 and TRBJ1-6; possible D gene TRBD1, 5 bases. The receptor was derived from a woman aged 55-69 years with Graves' ophthalmopathy. CDR3 loop: CSARDRGSSYNSPLHF. DNA for the CDR3: TGCAGTGCTAGAGATCGGGGGAGCTCCTATAATTCACCCCTCCACTTT.